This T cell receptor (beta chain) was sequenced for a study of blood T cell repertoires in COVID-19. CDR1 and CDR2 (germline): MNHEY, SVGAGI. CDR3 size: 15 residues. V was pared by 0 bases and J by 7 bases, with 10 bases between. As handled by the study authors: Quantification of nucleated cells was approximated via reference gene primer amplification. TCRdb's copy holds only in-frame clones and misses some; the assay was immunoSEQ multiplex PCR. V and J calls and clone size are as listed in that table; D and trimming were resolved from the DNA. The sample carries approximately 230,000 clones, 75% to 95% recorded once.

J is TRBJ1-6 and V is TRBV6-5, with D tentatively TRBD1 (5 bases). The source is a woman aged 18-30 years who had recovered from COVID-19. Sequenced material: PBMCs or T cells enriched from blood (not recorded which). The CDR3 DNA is TGTGCCAGCAGTTACTCCCAGGGAGGGAATTCACCCCTCCACTTT. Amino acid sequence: CASSYSQGGNSPLHF.